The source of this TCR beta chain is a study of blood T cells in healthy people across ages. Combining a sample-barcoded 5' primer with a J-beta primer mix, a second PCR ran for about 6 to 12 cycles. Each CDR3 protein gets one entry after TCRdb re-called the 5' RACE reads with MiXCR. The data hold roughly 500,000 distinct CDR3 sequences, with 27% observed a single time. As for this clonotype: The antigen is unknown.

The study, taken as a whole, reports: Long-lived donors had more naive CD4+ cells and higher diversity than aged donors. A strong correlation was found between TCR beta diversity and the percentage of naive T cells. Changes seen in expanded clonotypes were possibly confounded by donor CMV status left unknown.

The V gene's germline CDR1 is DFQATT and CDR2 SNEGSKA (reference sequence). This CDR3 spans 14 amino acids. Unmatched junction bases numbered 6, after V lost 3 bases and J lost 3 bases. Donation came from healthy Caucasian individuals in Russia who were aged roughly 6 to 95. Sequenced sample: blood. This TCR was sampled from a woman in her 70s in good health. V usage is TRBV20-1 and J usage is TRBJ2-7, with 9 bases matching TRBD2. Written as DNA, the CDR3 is TGCAGTGCTAGTTCAGGTAGCGGGGGCTACGAGCAGTACTTC. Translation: CSASSGSGGYEQYF.